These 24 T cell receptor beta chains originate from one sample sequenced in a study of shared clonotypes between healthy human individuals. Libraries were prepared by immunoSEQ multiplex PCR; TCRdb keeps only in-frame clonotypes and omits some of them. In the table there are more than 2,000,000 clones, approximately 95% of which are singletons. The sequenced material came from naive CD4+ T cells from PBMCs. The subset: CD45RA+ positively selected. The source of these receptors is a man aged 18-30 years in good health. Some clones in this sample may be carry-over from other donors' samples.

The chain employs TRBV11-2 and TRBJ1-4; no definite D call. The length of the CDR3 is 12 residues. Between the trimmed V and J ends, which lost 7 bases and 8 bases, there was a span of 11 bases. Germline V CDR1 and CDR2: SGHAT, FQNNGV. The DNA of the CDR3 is TGTGCCAGCACTCACACGCGCGAAAAACTGTTTTTT. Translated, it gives CASTHTREKLFF.

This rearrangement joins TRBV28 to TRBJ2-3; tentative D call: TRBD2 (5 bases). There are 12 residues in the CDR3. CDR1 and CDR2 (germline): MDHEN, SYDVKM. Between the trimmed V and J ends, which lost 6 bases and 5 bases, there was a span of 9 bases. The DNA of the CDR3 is TGTGCCAGCAGGTCCGGAGGAGATACGCAGTATTTT. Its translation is CASRSGGDTQYF.

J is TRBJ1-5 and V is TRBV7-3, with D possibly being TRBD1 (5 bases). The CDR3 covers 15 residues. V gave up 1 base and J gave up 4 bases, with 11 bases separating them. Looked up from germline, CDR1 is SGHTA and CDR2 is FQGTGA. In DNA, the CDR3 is TGTGCCAGCAGCTTAATCAGGGTGGGGAATCAGCCCCAGCATTTT. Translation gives CASSLIRVGNQPQHF.

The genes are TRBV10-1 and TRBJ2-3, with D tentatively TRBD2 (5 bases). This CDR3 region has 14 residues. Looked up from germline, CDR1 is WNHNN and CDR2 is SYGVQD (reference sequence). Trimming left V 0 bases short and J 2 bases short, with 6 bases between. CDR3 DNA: TGCGCCAGCAGTGAGTCTAGCGCCACAGATACGCAGTATTTT. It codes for CASSESSATDTQYF.

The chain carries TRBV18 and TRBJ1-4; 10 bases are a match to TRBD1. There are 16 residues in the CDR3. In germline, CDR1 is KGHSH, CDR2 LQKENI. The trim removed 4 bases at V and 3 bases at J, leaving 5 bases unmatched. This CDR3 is CASSRTGTGANEKLFF. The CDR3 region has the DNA TGTGCCAGCTCACGTACCGGGACAGGGGCTAATGAAAAACTGTTTTTT.

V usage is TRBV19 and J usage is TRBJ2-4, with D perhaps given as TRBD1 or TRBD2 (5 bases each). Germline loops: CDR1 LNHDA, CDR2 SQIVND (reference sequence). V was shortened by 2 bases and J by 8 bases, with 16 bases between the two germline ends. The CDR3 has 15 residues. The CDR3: CASSISQGPSDIQYF. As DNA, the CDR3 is TGTGCCAGTAGTATAAGCCAGGGACCTTCGGACATTCAGTACTTC. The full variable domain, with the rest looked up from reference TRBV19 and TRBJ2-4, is DGGITQSPKYLFRKEGQNVTLSCEQNLNHDAMYWYRQDPGQGLRLIYYSQIVNDFQKGDIAEGYSVSREKKESFPLTVTSAQKNPTAFYLCASSISQGPSDIQYFGAGTRLSVL.

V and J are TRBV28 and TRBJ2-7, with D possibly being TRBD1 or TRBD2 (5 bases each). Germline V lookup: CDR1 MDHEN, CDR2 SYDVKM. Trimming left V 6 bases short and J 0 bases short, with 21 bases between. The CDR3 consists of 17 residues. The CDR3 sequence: CASRISGTTRTSYEQYF. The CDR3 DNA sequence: TGTGCCAGCAGGATATCAGGGACGACTCGAACCTCCTACGAGCAGTACTTC.

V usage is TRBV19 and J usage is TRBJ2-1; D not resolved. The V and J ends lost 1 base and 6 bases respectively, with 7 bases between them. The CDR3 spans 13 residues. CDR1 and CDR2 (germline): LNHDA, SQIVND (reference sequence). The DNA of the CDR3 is TGTGCCAGTAGTATAGGGCGGCTCAATGAGCAGTTCTTC. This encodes CASSIGRLNEQFF.

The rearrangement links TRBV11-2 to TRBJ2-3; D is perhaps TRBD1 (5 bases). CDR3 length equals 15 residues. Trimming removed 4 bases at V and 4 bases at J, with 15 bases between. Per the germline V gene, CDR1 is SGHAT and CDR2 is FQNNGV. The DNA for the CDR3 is TGTGCCAGCAGCTCGCACAGGTACATAGCAGATACGCAGTATTTT. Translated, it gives CASSSHRYIADTQYF.

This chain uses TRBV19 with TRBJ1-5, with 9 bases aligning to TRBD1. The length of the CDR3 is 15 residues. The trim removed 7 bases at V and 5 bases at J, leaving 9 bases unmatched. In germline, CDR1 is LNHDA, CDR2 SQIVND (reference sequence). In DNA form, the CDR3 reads TGTGCCAGTACTCTCCTGGGACAGGGCGATCAGCCCCAGCATTTT. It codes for CASTLLGQGDQPQHF. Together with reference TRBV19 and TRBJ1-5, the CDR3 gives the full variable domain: DGGITQSPKYLFRKEGQNVTLSCEQNLNHDAMYWYRQDPGQGLRLIYYSQIVNDFQKGDIAEGYSVSREKKESFPLTVTSAQKNPTAFYLCASTLLGQGDQPQHFGDGTRLSIL.

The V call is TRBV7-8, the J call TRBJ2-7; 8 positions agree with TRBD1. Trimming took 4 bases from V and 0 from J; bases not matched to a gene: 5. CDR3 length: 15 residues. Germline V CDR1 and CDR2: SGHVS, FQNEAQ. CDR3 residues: CASSSVGQDSYEQYF. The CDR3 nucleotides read TGTGCCAGCAGCTCTGTGGGACAGGACTCCTACGAGCAGTACTTC.

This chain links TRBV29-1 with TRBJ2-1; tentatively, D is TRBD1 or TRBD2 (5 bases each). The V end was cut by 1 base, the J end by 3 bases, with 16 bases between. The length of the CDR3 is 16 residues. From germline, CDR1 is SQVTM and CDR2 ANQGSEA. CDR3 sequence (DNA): TGCAGCGTTGAAGTTTGGGCAGGGAGTCTCTACAATGAGCAGTTCTTC. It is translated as CSVEVWAGSLYNEQFF.

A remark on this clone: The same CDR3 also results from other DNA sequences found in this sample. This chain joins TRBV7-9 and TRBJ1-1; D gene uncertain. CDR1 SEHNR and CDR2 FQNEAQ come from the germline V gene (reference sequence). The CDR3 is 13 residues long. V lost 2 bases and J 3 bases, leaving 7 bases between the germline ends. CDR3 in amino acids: CASSLNQDTEAFF. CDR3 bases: TGTGCCAGCAGCTTAAACCAAGACACTGAAGCTTTCTTT.

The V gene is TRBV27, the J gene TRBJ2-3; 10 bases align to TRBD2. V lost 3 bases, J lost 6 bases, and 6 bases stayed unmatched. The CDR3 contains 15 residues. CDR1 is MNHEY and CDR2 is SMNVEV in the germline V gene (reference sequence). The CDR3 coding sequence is TGTGCCAGCAGTTTGCCAGGGACTAGCGACGATACGCAGTATTTT. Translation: CASSLPGTSDDTQYF.

The CDR3, as DNA: TGTGCCAGCAGTCCAGCGGGTGTCTTGGATACGCAGTATTTT. Translation: CASSPAGVLDTQYF. The chain links TRBV25-1 to TRBJ2-3, with D maybe TRBD2 (6 bases). The CDR3 contains 14 residues. Trimming took 5 bases from V and 6 from J, leaving 15 bases between them. CDR1 and CDR2 from the germline V gene are MGHDK and SYGVNS.

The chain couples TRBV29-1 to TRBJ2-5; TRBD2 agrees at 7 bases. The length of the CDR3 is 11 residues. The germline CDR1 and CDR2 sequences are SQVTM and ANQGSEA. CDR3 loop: CSPRRGETQYF. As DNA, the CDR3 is TGCAGTCCAAGGCGGGGGGAGACCCAGTACTTC. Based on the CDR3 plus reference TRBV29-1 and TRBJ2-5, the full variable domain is SAVISQKPSRDICQRGTSLTIQCQVDSQVTMMFWYRQQPGQSLTLIATANQGSEATYESGFVIDKFPISRPNLTFSTLTVSNMSPEDSSIYLCSPRRGETQYFGPGTRLLVL.

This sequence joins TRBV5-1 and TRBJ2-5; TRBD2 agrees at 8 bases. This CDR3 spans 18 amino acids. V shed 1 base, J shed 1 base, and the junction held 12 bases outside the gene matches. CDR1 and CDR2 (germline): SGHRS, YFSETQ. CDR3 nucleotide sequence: TGCGCCAGCAGCTTGTTGGCTAGCGGGTATACGCTCCAAGAGACCCAGTACTTC. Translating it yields CASSLLASGYTLQETQYF.

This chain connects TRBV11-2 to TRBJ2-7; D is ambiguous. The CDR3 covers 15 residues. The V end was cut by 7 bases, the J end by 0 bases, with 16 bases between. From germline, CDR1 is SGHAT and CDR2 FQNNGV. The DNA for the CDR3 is TGTGCCAGCACCCCCTCCCTCGGCTACTCCTACGAGCAGTACTTC. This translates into CASTPSLGYSYEQYF. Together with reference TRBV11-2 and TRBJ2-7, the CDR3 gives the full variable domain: EAGVAQSPRYKIIEKRQSVAFWCNPISGHATLYWYQQILGQGPKLLIQFQNNGVVDDSQLPKDRFSAERLKGVDSTLKIQPAKLEDSAVYLCASTPSLGYSYEQYFGPGTRLTVT.

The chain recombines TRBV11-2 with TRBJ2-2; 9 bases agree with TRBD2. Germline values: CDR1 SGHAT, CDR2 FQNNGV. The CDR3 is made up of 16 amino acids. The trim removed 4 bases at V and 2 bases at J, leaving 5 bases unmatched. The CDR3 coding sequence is TGTGCCAGCAGCTCGGGCGGGAGGGGAAACACCGGGGAGCTGTTTTTT. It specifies CASSSGGRGNTGELFF.

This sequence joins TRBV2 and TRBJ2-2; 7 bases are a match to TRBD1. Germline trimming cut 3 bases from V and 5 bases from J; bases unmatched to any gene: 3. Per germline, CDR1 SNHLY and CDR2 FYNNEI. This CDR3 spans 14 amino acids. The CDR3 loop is CASSEGQTTGELFF. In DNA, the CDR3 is TGTGCCAGCAGTGAGGGACAGACAACCGGGGAGCTGTTTTTT.

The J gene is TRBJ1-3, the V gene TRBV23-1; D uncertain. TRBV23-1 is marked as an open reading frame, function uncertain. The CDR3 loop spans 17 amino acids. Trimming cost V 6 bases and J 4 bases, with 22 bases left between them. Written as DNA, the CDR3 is TGCGCCAGCAGCCTTGGAAGAACATTTGCTGGGGGAAACACCATATATTTT. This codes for CASSLGRTFAGGNTIYF.

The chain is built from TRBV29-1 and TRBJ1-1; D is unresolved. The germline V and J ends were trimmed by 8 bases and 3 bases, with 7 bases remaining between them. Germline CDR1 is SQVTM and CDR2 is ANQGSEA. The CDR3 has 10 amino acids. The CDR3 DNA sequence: TGCAGCTCCGAGCACACTGAAGCTTTCTTT. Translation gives CSSEHTEAFF.

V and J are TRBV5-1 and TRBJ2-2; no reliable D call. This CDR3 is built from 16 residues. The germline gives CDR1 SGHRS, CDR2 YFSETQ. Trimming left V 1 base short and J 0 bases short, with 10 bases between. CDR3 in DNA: TGCGCCAGCAGCTTGATAACCGGTACGAACACCGGGGAGCTGTTTTTT. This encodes CASSLITGTNTGELFF.

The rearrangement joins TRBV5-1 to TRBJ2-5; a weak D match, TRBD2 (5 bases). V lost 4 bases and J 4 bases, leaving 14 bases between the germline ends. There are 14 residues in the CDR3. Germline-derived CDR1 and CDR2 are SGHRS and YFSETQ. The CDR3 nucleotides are TGCGCCAGCAGCCCGACCCGGGGTGTAGAGACCCAGTACTTC. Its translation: CASSPTRGVETQYF.